The 28 T cell receptor beta chains presented below share a single source sample, sequenced in a study of blood T cells in healthy people across ages. PCR was performed a second time for about 7 to 11 cycles using a sample-barcoded 5' primer and a J-beta primer mix. One entry per CDR3 protein, called by TCRdb with MiXCR from the 5' RACE reads. The profile shows over 500,000 distinct CDR3 sequences, 40% to 65% of them singletons. Specimen: blood. These receptors came from a woman of 80 years or more in good health.

This clonotype was observed a handful of times. The J gene is TRBJ2-1, the V gene TRBV7-2; D unclear. Trimming cost V 5 bases and J 7 bases, with 18 bases left between them. The CDR3 is 15 amino acids. CDR1 and CDR2 (germline): SGHTA, FQGNSA. In nucleotides, the CDR3 is TGTGCCAGCAGCCCTGCACTCCGGGTTGAGAATGAGCAGTTCTTC. Translation: CASSPALRVENEQFF.

This rearrangement joins TRBV5-1 to TRBJ2-1; no clear D gene. The CDR3 spans 15 residues. V shed 7 bases and J shed 0 bases, with 14 bases lying between them. Germline CDR1 SGHRS, CDR2 YFSETQ. The CDR3, as DNA: TGCGCCAGCGGGCAACAGCTCAGCTCCTACAATGAGCAGTTCTTC. Amino acid sequence: CASGQQLSSYNEQFF.

The chain has TRBV28 and TRBJ1-1; D not resolved. The CDR3 length is 14 residues. V lost 1 base and J lost 0, with 6 bases in between. Germline V lookup: CDR1 MDHEN, CDR2 SYDVKM. The CDR3 loop reads CASSLFSVNTEAFF. Here the CDR3 DNA reads TGTGCCAGCAGTTTATTCTCTGTGAACACTGAAGCTTTCTTT. Drawing the rest from reference TRBV28 and TRBJ1-1, the complete variable domain is DVKVTQSSRYLVKRTGEKVFLECVQDMDHENMFWYRQDPGLGLRLIYFSYDVKMKEKGDIPEGYSVSREKKERFSLILESASTNQTSMYLCASSLFSVNTEAFFGQGTRLTVV.

The V gene is TRBV6-2 or TRBV6-3, the J gene TRBJ2-5; 8 nucleotides agree with TRBD2. The ends lost 5 bases at V and 7 bases at J; junction bases unmatched: 9. The CDR3 sequence is 14 residues long. Germline lookup yields CDR1 MNHEY and CDR2 SVGEGT. The CDR3 bases are TGTGCCAGCAGTGATGGTAGCGGGGCCCTGACCCAGTACTTC. It specifies CASSDGSGALTQYF.

The genes are TRBV4-1 and TRBJ2-3; 7 bases line up with TRBD2. The CDR3 runs 15 residues. Germline V CDR1 and CDR2: MGHRA, YSYEKL. V was clipped by 1 base and J by 4 bases; unmatched bases: 5. In nucleotides, the CDR3 is TGCGCCAGCAGCCAAGTGGTCCTAGCGGCAGATACGCAGTATTTT. Translation gives CASSQVVLAADTQYF.

This clonotype occurred many times. The chain combines TRBV28 with TRBJ2-3; the D gene is possibly TRBD1 (6 bases). The CDR3 length is 12 residues. The V gene's germline CDR1 is MDHEN and CDR2 SYDVKM. The V end was cut by 5 bases, the J end by 6 bases, with 9 bases between. CDR3 amino acids: CASSVQGDTQYF. Written as DNA, the CDR3 is TGTGCCAGCAGTGTCCAGGGGGATACGCAGTATTTT. Drawing the rest from reference TRBV28 and TRBJ2-3, the complete variable domain is DVKVTQSSRYLVKRTGEKVFLECVQDMDHENMFWYRQDPGLGLRLIYFSYDVKMKEKGDIPEGYSVSREKKERFSLILESASTNQTSMYLCASSVQGDTQYFGPGTRLTVL.

The V call is TRBV10-2, the J call TRBJ2-7, with D possibly being TRBD1 (6 bases). Germline lookup yields CDR1 WSHSY and CDR2 SAAADI. The ends were cut back, 4 bases at V and 3 bases at J, with 10 bases in the middle. The CDR3 spans 13 residues. CDR3 DNA sequence: TGCGCCAGCAGTGTAAACAGGGACTACGAGCAGTACTTC. Its translation: CASSVNRDYEQYF.

The chain is built from TRBV29-1 and TRBJ2-1, with D tentatively TRBD1 or TRBD2 (6 bases each). The germline CDR1 and CDR2 sequences are SQVTM and ANQGSEA. The V end lost 4 bases, the J end lost 10 bases, and 17 bases lay between the germline ends. The CDR3 has 13 amino acids. CDR3 DNA sequence: TGCAGCGTTGCGGGGGACACCAGAGACGAGCAGTTCTTC. Translating it yields CSVAGDTRDEQFF.

This clonotype was found many times. The chain uses TRBV20-1 and TRBJ2-5, with 8 bases lining up with TRBD1. The germline V gene encodes CDR1 DFQATT and CDR2 SNEGSKA (reference sequence). J was trimmed by 4 bases and V by 2 bases; bases with no gene match: 6. CDR3 length equals 14 residues. The CDR3 loop is CSARSEQGGETQYF. The DNA for the CDR3 is TGCAGTGCTAGAAGTGAACAGGGGGGAGAGACCCAGTACTTC.

Points on this clonotype: An end of the junction differs from the germline gene, which may be a read error. This sequence joins TRBV7-2 and TRBJ2-1; a possible D gene is TRBD1 (5 bases). The CDR3 consists of 15 residues. Germline V lookup: CDR1 SGHTA, CDR2 FQGNSA. The CDR3 protein is CASTRAVREYSEQFF. The CDR3 DNA reads as TGTGCCAGTACCCGGGCCGTCAGGGAATACAGTGAGCAGTTCTTC.

This clonotype was seen a handful of times. One base away lies a much larger clone, so this may be a sequencing read error. The chain carries TRBV6-1 and TRBJ2-5; TRBD2 aligns across 7 bases. This CDR3 is 13 amino acids long. Germline CDR1 reads MNHNS; CDR2 reads SASEGT. The CDR3 is CASSASGVETQYF. The CDR3, as DNA: TGTGCCAGTAGTGCAAGCGGGGTAGAGACCCAGTACTTC.

For this clonotype: This may arise from a read error, as a much more abundant clone is one base away. V and J are TRBV5-5 and TRBJ1-6; D might be TRBD1 (6 bases). The germline CDR1 and CDR2 sequences are SGHKS and YYEKEE (reference sequence). The CDR3 contains 16 residues. The germline V and J ends were trimmed by 2 bases and 6 bases, with 15 bases remaining between them. CDR3 nucleotides: TGTGCCAGCAGCTTAACGGGGGCGAAGCCTAATTCACCCCTCCACTTT. Encoded protein: CASSLTGAKPNSPLHF.

The chain is built from TRBV5-1 and TRBJ2-1, with D possibly TRBD1 on 7 matching bases. CDR1 is SGHRS, CDR2 YFSETQ, per germline. This CDR3 is 14 amino acids long. Trimming pared 3 bases from V and 5 bases from J, leaving 12 bases between. CDR3 sequence: CASSSGGINNEQFF. CDR3 nucleotides: TGCGCCAGCAGCTCAGGGGGGATCAACAATGAGCAGTTCTTC.

The chain joins TRBV5-6 to TRBJ2-1; D may be TRBD1 (6 bases). The CDR3 runs 12 residues. Germline-derived CDR1 and CDR2 are SGHDT and YYEEEE. Trimming cost V 0 bases and J 10 bases, with 8 bases left between them. The CDR3 region has the DNA TGTGCCAGCAGCTTGGTGGGACACGAGCAGTTCTTC. It codes for CASSLVGHEQFF.

This clonotype has ten or more counts. The chain carries TRBV21-1 and TRBJ2-1; the table gives TRBD1 as D, unverified against the DNA. TRBV21-1 is noted as a pseudogene. The CDR3 sequence is 15 residues long. The CDR3 DNA reads TGTGCCAGCAGCAAACCCCAGGGGAAGAACAATGAGCAGTTCTTC. Translation gives CASSKPQGKNNEQFF.

The CDR3 DNA reads as TGTGCCATCAGTGGTTCGTCAGGGGATCAGCCCCAGCATTTT. It specifies CAISGSSGDQPQHF. This rearrangement joins TRBV10-3 to TRBJ1-5; D may be TRBD1 (6 bases). V was cut by 4 bases and J by 5 bases, with 12 bases left in between. Per the germline V gene, CDR1 is ENHRY and CDR2 is SYGVKD. The CDR3 totals 14 residues.

At least ten counts were recorded for this clonotype. V gene TRBV12-3 or TRBV12-4 combines with J gene TRBJ2-1; TRBD2 matches at 8 bases. CDR3 length: 14 residues. V lost 7 bases to trimming and J lost 0 bases; unmatched junction nucleotides: 2. The DNA of the CDR3 is TGTGCCAGCAAAAGCGGGAGCTCCTACAATGAGCAGTTCTTC. This gives the protein CASKSGSSYNEQFF.

The chain uses TRBV20-1 and TRBJ2-1; the D is unclear. The CDR3 spans 13 residues. Germline loops: CDR1 DFQATT, CDR2 SNEGSKA (reference sequence). Trimming removed 1 base at V and 9 bases at J, with 13 bases between. The CDR3 nucleotides read TGCAGTGCTAGAGGCGCCTGGTGGGGTGAGCAGTTCTTC. Amino acids: CSARGAWWGEQFF.

Only a few counts were recorded for this clonotype. The J gene is TRBJ2-1, the V gene TRBV12-3 or TRBV12-4, with 7 bases identical to TRBD2. The J segment lost 5 bases and the V segment lost 6 bases, leaving 4 bases of the junction unmatched. The CDR3 has 13 amino acids. The CDR3 nucleotides read TGTGCCAGCAGCCGGGGGGTAGACAATGAGCAGTTCTTC. The encoded protein is CASSRGVDNEQFF.

This clonotype was detected only a few times. The genes are TRBV20-1 and TRBJ2-1; TRBD2 matches at 9 bases. The germline gives CDR1 DFQATT, CDR2 SNEGSKA (reference sequence). Trimming at V came to 6 bases and at J to 7 bases, leaving 10 bases not matched to a gene. The CDR3 runs 14 residues. CDR3 nucleotides: TGCAGTGCGGGACTAGCTAGGGTGGGAAATGAGCAGTTCTTC. Amino acid sequence: CSAGLARVGNEQFF.

This clonotype occurred many times. The chain uses TRBV28 and TRBJ2-5; the match to TRBD2 covers 9 bases. After removal of 6 bases from V and 4 bases from J, the junction contained 3 bases not matched to a gene. Germline loops: CDR1 MDHEN, CDR2 SYDVKM. The CDR3 length is 13 residues. The CDR3 DNA sequence: TGTGCCAGCAGAAAAGCGGGAGGAGAGACCCAGTACTTC. Residues: CASRKAGGETQYF. Full variable domain (rest looked up from reference TRBV28 and TRBJ2-5): DVKVTQSSRYLVKRTGEKVFLECVQDMDHENMFWYRQDPGLGLRLIYFSYDVKMKEKGDIPEGYSVSREKKERFSLILESASTNQTSMYLCASRKAGGETQYFGPGTRLLVL.

In this sample, this clonotype turned up a few times. The V call is TRBV12-3 or TRBV12-4, the J call TRBJ2-3; D ambiguous. The V gene lost 5 bases and the J gene lost 1 base, with 10 bases spanning the gap. CDR3 length: 14 residues. The CDR3 nucleotides read TGTGCCAGCAGTGTCGGCAGACGCACAGATACGCAGTATTTT. Protein sequence: CASSVGRRTDTQYF.

Remarks on this clonotype: A much larger clonotype is one base distant, so this may be a read error. The rearrangement joins TRBV20-1 to TRBJ2-7; the D call may be TRBD1 or TRBD2 (5 bases each). The CDR3 covers 15 residues. Germline-derived CDR1 and CDR2 are DFQATT and SNEGSKA (reference sequence). Trimming left V 6 bases short and J 7 bases short, with 25 bases between. The CDR3 DNA reads TGCAGTGCGCGAATACCTCGTCAGGGAGACAATGAGCAGTACTTC. Translated, it gives CSARIPRQGDNEQYF.

This clonotype showed up just a few times. V gene TRBV4-1 combines with J gene TRBJ2-2, with D possibly being TRBD2 (6 bases). CDR3 length equals 14 residues. From germline, CDR1 is MGHRA and CDR2 YSYEKL. V gave up 0 bases and J gave up 4 bases, with 6 bases separating them. CDR3 DNA sequence: TGCGCCAGCAGCCAAGACGGGAGCACCGGGGAGCTGTTTTTT. Residues: CASSQDGSTGELFF.

This clonotype was seen a few times. The chain recombines TRBV7-9 with TRBJ2-2; D tentatively reads TRBD1 or TRBD2 (5 bases each). V dropped 2 bases and J dropped 0 bases, with 10 bases sitting between them. The CDR3 covers 16 residues. CDR1 and CDR2 (germline): SEHNR, FQNEAQ (reference sequence). The CDR3 DNA is TGTGCCAGCAGCTTATTTGGGGGTCCGAACACCGGGGAGCTGTTTTTT. Its protein product is CASSLFGGPNTGELFF. Filled out from reference TRBV7-9 and TRBJ2-2, the complete variable domain reads DTGVSQNPRHKITKRGQNVTFRCDPISEHNRLYWYRQTLGQGPEFLTYFQNEAQLEKSRLLSDRFSAERPKGSFSTLEIQRTEQGDSAMYLCASSLFGGPNTGELFFGEGSRLTVL.

V and J are TRBV29-1 and TRBJ2-1, with 8 bases that match TRBD2. There are 15 residues in the CDR3. CDR1 and CDR2 from the germline V gene are SQVTM and ANQGSEA. J lost 6 bases, V lost 7 bases, and 14 bases had no gene match. CDR3 loop: CSADQSLAGPNEQFF. CDR3 sequence (DNA): TGCAGCGCCGACCAGTCTCTAGCGGGCCCCAATGAGCAGTTCTTC.

V and J are TRBV13 and TRBJ2-1, with 7 nucleotides matching TRBD2. This CDR3 is built from 15 residues. V lost 5 bases and J lost 4; bases outside the gene matches: 8. The V gene's germline CDR1 is PRHDT and CDR2 FYEKMQ (reference sequence). In DNA form, the CDR3 reads TGTGCCAGCAGCCTTTGGTTAGCGGGTTACAATGAGCAGTTCTTC. Translated: CASSLWLAGYNEQFF.

V gene TRBV6-5 combines with J gene TRBJ2-7, with D unclear. The germline V gene encodes CDR1 MNHEY and CDR2 SVGAGI. Trimming removed 6 bases from V and 3 bases from J, with 15 bases in between. CDR3 length: 14 residues. The CDR3 region has the DNA TGTGCCAGCAGGCCCCGGATTTTATTCTACGAGCAGTACTTC. Translating gives CASRPRILFYEQYF.